The rows below give T cell receptor beta chains drawn from one sample of a study of blood T cell repertoires in COVID-19. Sequencing used immunoSEQ multiplex PCR; TCRdb keeps in-frame clones, though not all of them. This table holds some 99,000 clones, approximately 87% found once. Sequencing was carried out using peripheral blood. These receptors came from a woman aged 55-70 years with acute or convalescent COVID-19. Each CDR3 is given with its conserved first and last residue. Clone size is stated in some rows and not others, as once, few, many or a class when expanded.

CDR3aa: CASSLSQTGVTGREQYF
abundance: -
v_gene: TRBV28
j_gene: TRBJ2-7

CDR3aa: CASSLRLSDSPLHF
abundance: -
v_gene: TRBV11-1
j_gene: TRBJ1-6

CDR3aa: CASSPRGSGTDTQYF
abundance: -
v_gene: TRBV3-1/TRBV3-2
j_gene: TRBJ2-3

CDR3aa: CASSGLGQGNTEAFF
abundance: few
v_gene: TRBV5-1
j_gene: TRBJ1-1

CDR3aa: CASSPGGGVRSNQPQHF
abundance: -
v_gene: TRBV7-9
j_gene: TRBJ1-5

CDR3aa: CASSPTSGGSNQPQHF
abundance: few
v_gene: TRBV16
j_gene: TRBJ1-5

CDR3aa: CASANWGRETQYF
abundance: -
v_gene: TRBV28
j_gene: TRBJ2-5

CDR3aa: CASSQPGSQYNEQFF
abundance: -
v_gene: TRBV5-1
j_gene: TRBJ2-1

CDR3aa: CASSQGLQGETQYF
abundance: -
v_gene: TRBV3-1/TRBV3-2
j_gene: TRBJ2-5

CDR3aa: CASSNASGYEQFF
abundance: few
v_gene: TRBV21-1
j_gene: TRBJ2-1

CDR3aa: CASSQEGTIGGDGYTF
abundance: -
v_gene: TRBV4-1
j_gene: TRBJ1-2

CDR3aa: CASSRGQMNTEAFF
abundance: few
v_gene: TRBV4-3
j_gene: TRBJ1-1

CDR3aa: CASHGIGGDYEQYF
abundance: -
v_gene: TRBV27
j_gene: TRBJ2-7

CDR3aa: CASSPSPFFRETQYF
abundance: -
v_gene: TRBV9
j_gene: TRBJ2-5

CDR3aa: CASSPTVYEQYF
abundance: -
v_gene: TRBV18
j_gene: TRBJ2-7

CDR3aa: CASRGEGRETQYF
abundance: -
v_gene: TRBV2
j_gene: TRBJ2-5

CDR3aa: CASSLAEGPKEAFF
abundance: once
v_gene: TRBV7-9
j_gene: TRBJ1-1

CDR3aa: CASSAGRNSPLHF
abundance: -
v_gene: TRBV9
j_gene: TRBJ1-6

CDR3aa: CASSMRGSTGELFF
abundance: few
v_gene: TRBV19
j_gene: TRBJ2-2

CDR3aa: CASSALPYGTGTYGYTF
abundance: -
v_gene: TRBV27
j_gene: TRBJ1-2

CDR3aa: CAVLRGDGTEAFF
abundance: few
v_gene: TRBV30
j_gene: TRBJ1-1

CDR3aa: CATAGTSYGYTF
abundance: few
v_gene: TRBV24-1
j_gene: TRBJ1-2

CDR3aa: CSARTSSYNEQFF
abundance: -
v_gene: TRBV29-1
j_gene: TRBJ2-1

CDR3aa: CASRSDRNLAEAFF
abundance: -
v_gene: TRBV7-9
j_gene: TRBJ1-1

CDR3aa: CASSPYSGGYNYGYTF
abundance: once
v_gene: TRBV28
j_gene: TRBJ1-2

CDR3aa: CASSLEDDTGNYGYTF
abundance: -
v_gene: TRBV11-2
j_gene: TRBJ1-2

CDR3aa: CASRRGHRTSEAFF
abundance: -
v_gene: TRBV27
j_gene: TRBJ1-1

CDR3aa: CASSYPGDEQYF
abundance: -
v_gene: TRBV6-2/TRBV6-3
j_gene: TRBJ2-7

CDR3aa: CASSPRTSGSPEQFF
abundance: once
v_gene: TRBV5-4
j_gene: TRBJ2-1

CDR3aa: CASSPPSRQETQYF
abundance: -
v_gene: TRBV18
j_gene: TRBJ2-5

CDR3aa: CASSTLLAGGPETQYF
abundance: -
v_gene: TRBV27
j_gene: TRBJ2-5